This T cell receptor beta chain was sequenced during a study of T cells in Graves' hyperthyroidism and ophthalmopathy. The PBMCs studied were ones that came from 8.5 to 10 ml fresh peripheral blood. The CDR3 length is 13 residues. With 5 bases clipped from V and 14 bases from J, the junction kept 9 bases outside the gene matches. Germline-derived CDR1 and CDR2 are SGHAT and FQNNGV. The sample holds many counts of this clonotype. Its antigen is not identified. The TCR beta CDR3 regions underwent amplification using RNA transcripts as the source. During a first-round RT-PCR of the TCR CDR3, the HTBI primer set was used. TCRdb re-called the multiplex PCR reads with MiXCR, one entry per CDR3 protein. Of around 290,000 distinct CDR3 sequences detected, approximately 15% appear once; the ten largest clones hold around 58%. Findings and limits, study-wide: A 13 V-J model separated ophthalmopathy from stable hyperthyroidism. Median prediction lead before ophthalmopathy onset was 5 to 7 months with the model. Clonotypes that were expanded in thyroid above 0.001 mostly appeared in blood too.

The sequencing sample was made of blood. This clonotype originated in a woman in her sixties or seventies with Graves' ophthalmopathy. V and J are TRBV11-2 and TRBJ1-6; TRBD1 matches at 7 bases. This CDR3 reads CASSPTGTASLHF. The CDR3 DNA sequence: TGTGCCAGCAGCCCAACCGGGACAGCATCCCTCCACTTT. The whole variable domain, filled in from reference TRBV11-2 and TRBJ1-6, reads EAGVAQSPRYKIIEKRQSVAFWCNPISGHATLYWYQQILGQGPKLLIQFQNNGVVDDSQLPKDRFSAERLKGVDSTLKIQPAKLEDSAVYLCASSPTGTASLHFGNGTRLTVT.